This T cell receptor beta chain stems from a study of cytomegalovirus exposure and HLA in healthy donors. In the study overall: Earlier work reported about 110 million unique TCR beta sequences from 150 million to 200 million T cells.

The CDR3 contains 14 residues. The ends were cut back, 8 bases at V and 5 bases at J, with 18 bases in the middle. Germline CDR1 and CDR2: SQVTM and ANQGSEA. Study-wide findings and caveats: The study carried out a later analysis of TCR beta sequences. It associated around 17,000 of them with specific HLA alleles at a false discovery rate of 0.05. According to a later analysis, most TCR beta chains associated with CMV appeared HLA-restricted.

The PCR had 60 Vbeta and 13 Jbeta primers. Sequencing used immunoSEQ multiplex PCR; TCRdb keeps in-frame clones, though not all of them. This table holds under 250,000 clones, roughly 84% found once. To note about this clone: Its antigen is unidentified.

This TCR was recovered from a girl aged 2-9 years in good health and CMV-seronegative. The chain employs TRBV29-1 and TRBJ2-2, with a possible D match to TRBD2 (6 bases). Sequencing was carried out using PBMCs. The CDR3 sequence: CSTRASELTGELFF. The CDR3 nucleotides read TGCAGCACAAGGGCTAGCGAGCTTACCGGGGAGCTGTTTTTT.